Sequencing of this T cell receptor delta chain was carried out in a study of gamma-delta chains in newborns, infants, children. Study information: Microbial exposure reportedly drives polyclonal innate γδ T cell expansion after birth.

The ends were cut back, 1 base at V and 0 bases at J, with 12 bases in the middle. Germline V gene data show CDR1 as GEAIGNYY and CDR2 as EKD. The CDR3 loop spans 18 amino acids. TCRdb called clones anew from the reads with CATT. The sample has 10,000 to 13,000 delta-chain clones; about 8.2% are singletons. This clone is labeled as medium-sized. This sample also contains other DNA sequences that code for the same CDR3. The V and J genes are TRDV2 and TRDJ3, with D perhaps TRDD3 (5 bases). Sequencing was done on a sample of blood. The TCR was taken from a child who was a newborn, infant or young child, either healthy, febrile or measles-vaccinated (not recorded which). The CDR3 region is CACDTGTPSSWDTRQMFF. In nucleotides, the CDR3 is TGTGCCTGTGACACGGGGACACCGAGCTCCTGGGACACCCGACAGATGTTTTTC.